The entry below gives a single T cell receptor beta chain sequence along with its context. The data were obtained in a study of blood T cell repertoires in COVID-19. About the study: Researchers got acute and convalescent COVID-19 samples from the United States, Italy and Spain. PBMCs, B-cell-depleted T cells, or T cells were the source of the cDNA or gDNA that made up the material.

In the original workflow: Amplification of reference gene primers was used by the study to estimate nucleated cell counts. Measured with immunoSEQ multiplex PCR; TCRdb has only the in-frame clones, and not every one. The V and J calls and clone size are taken from that table; D and trimming were inferred from the DNA. In the table there are tens of thousands of clones, nearly 90% of which are singletons. With 4 bases removed from V and 1 base from J, the gap between germline ends came to 15 bases. Germline V gene lookup returns CDR1 MDHEN and CDR2 SYDVKM. This CDR3 is built from 16 residues. The source is a human donor in a cohort sampled during active COVID-19. The donor label of this sample is uncertain. Sequencing was done on a sample of peripheral blood. The J gene is TRBJ2-3, the V gene TRBV28; perhaps TRBD2 as D (7 bases). The CDR3 DNA is TGTGCCAGCAGTTCGCAGGGGAGGGGAGGCACAGATACGCAGTATTTT. Amino acids: CASSSQGRGGTDTQYF.